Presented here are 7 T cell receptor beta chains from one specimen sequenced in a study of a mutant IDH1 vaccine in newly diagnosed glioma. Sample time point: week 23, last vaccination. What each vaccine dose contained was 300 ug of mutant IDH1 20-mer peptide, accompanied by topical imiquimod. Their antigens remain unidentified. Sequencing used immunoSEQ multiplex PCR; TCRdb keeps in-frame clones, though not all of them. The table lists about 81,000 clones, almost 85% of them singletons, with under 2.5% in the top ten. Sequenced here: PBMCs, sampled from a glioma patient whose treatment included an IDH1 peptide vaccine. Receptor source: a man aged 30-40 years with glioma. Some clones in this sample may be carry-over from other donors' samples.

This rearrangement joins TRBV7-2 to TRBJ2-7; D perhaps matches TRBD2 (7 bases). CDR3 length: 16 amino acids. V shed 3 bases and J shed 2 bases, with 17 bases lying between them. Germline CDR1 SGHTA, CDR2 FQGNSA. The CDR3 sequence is CASSLAGASSPYEQYF. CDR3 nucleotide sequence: TGTGCCAGCAGCTTGGCGGGGGCTAGCAGCCCCTACGAGCAGTACTTC.

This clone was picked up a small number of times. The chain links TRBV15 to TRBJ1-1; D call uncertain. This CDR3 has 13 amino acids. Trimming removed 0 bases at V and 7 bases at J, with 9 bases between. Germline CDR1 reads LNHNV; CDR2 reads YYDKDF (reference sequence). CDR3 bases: TGTGCCACCAGCAGAGAGATGGAGGATGAAGCTTTCTTT. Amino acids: CATSREMEDEAFF. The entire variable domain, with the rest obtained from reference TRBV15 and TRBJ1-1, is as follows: DAMVIQNPRYQVTQFGKPVTLSCSQTLNHNVMYWYQQKSSQAPKLLFHYYDKDFNNEADTPDNFQSRRPNTSFCFLDIRSPGLGDTAMYLCATSREMEDEAFFGQGTRLTVV.

CDR3 loop: CASSSDPTSSHEQYF. CDR3 coding DNA: TGTGCCAGCAGCTCCGATCCGACTAGCAGCCACGAGCAGTACTTC. The chain employs TRBV7-1 and TRBJ2-7; 7 bases agree with TRBD2. TRBV7-1 is an ORF; its function is uncertain. The CDR3 is 15 residues long. V shed 3 bases and J 5 bases; nucleotides not matched to a gene: 10.

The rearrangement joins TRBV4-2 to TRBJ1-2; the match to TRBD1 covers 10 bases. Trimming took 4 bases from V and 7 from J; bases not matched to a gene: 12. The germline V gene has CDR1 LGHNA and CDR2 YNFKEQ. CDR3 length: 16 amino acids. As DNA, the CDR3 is TGTGCCAGCAGCCCCGGTCCGGGACAGGGGCTAGGTGGCTACACCTTC. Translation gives CASSPGPGQGLGGYTF.

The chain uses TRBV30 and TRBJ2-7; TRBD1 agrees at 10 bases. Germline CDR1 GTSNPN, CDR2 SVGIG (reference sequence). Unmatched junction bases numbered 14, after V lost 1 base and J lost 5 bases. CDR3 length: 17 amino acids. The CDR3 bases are TGTGCCTGGAGTGGCGTATCGTGGGACAGGGGATCGGACGAGCAGTACTTC. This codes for CAWSGVSWDRGSDEQYF.

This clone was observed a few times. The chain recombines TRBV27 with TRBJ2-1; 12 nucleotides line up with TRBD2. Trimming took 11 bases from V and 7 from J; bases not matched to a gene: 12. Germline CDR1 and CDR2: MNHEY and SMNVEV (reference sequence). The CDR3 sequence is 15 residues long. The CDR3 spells CASSRWTSGINEQFF. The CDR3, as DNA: TGTGCCTCCTCCAGGTGGACTAGCGGGATTAATGAGCAGTTCTTC.

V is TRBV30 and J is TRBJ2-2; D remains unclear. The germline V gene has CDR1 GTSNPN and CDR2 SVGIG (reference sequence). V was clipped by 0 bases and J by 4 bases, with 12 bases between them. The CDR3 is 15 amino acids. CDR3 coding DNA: TGTGCCTGGAGTGTATCAGCCTGGGGCACCGGGGAGCTGTTTTTT. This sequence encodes CAWSVSAWGTGELFF.